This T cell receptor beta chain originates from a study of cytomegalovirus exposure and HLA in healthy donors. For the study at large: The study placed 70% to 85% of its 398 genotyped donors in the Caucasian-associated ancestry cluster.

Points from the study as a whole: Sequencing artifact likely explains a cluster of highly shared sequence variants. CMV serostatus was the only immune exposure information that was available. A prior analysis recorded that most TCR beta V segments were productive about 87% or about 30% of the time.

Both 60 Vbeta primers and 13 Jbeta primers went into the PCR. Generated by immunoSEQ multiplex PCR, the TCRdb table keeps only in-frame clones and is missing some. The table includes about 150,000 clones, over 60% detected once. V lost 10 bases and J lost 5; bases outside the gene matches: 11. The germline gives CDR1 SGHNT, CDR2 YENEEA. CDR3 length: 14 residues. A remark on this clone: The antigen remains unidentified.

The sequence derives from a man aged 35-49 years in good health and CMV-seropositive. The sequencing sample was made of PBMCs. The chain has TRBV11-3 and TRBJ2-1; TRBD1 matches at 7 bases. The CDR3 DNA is TGTGCCACCCCTTGGGACAGATCCGACAATGAGCAGTTCTTC. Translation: CATPWDRSDNEQFF.